These T cell receptor beta chains were read from a single sample in a study of spatial heterogeneity in lung cancer. TCRdb reprocessed the 5' RACE reads via MiXCR and lists one record per CDR3 protein. The sample lists 110,000 or so distinct CDR3 sequences, under 14% occurring once. Here the sequenced sample was PBMCs, taken at follow-up. These receptor sequences come from a female donor with early-stage non-small cell lung cancer. Both conserved end residues are part of each CDR3. The D gene is left open where the match is weak. Part of the rows lack a size; the others show once, few, many or a class for expanded clones.

D gene	clone size	J gene	V gene	CDR3 protein	CDR3 DNA
-	-	TRBJ2-2	TRBV3-1	CASSQARSGELFF	TGTGCCAGCAGCCAAGCTCGATCCGGGGAGCTGTTTTTT
TRBD1	many	TRBJ1-5	TRBV7-8	CASSPDRGGNQPQHF	TGTGCCAGCAGCCCGGACAGGGGCGGCAATCAGCCCCAGCATTTT
TRBD2	few	TRBJ2-7	TRBV7-2	CASSAGLATTYEQYF	TGTGCCAGCAGCGCCGGACTAGCGACGACCTACGAGCAGTACTTC
TRBD2	many	TRBJ2-1	TRBV20-1	CSASSPGLAGGRNNEQFF	TGCAGTGCTAGTAGCCCGGGACTAGCGGGAGGTCGAAACAATGAGCAGTTCTTC
TRBD1	once	TRBJ2-1	TRBV4-3	CASSHRDRYHEQFF	TGCGCCAGCAGCCACCGGGACAGGTACCATGAGCAGTTCTTC
-	few	TRBJ2-7	TRBV10-3	CAISEEGYSYEQYF	TGTGCCATCAGTGAGGAGGGGTACTCCTACGAGCAGTACTTC
TRBD2	many	TRBJ2-3	TRBV24-1	CATSDAAGTDTQYF	TGTGCCACCAGTGATGCAGCGGGAACAGATACGCAGTATTTT
-	many	TRBJ2-7	TRBV11-2	CASSGVSGLRDYEQYF	TGTGCCAGCAGCGGGGTATCGGGCTTAAGGGACTACGAGCAGTACTTC
-	many	TRBJ1-1	TRBV12-3/TRBV12-4	CASSLALRQAFF	TGTGCCAGCAGTTTAGCGTTGCGCCAAGCTTTCTTT
TRBD2	many	TRBJ2-1	TRBV27	CATRTSGLYNEQFF	TGTGCCACCAGGACTAGCGGTTTATACAATGAGCAGTTCTTC